This entry concerns a single T cell receptor beta chain. The antigen remains unidentified. This record belongs to a study of T cells in localized non-small cell lung cancer. Overall study findings and caveats: Adjacent lung held a median 57 of the top 100 tumor clones. Uninvolved adjacent lung had higher T cell clonality than tumor and all other tissues.

CDR1 and CDR2 from the germline V gene are GTSNPN and SVGIG (reference sequence). Trimming took 3 bases from V and 3 from J; bases not matched to a gene: 12. The CDR3 length is 16 residues. TCRdb keeps only in-frame clones here, not all; method: immunoSEQ multiplex PCR. The data contain tens of thousands of clones, around 90% of them singletons. The TCR originated in a man aged 18-55 years with stage I lung adenocarcinoma. Sequences were derived from peripheral blood, sampled before any cancer treatment. The genes are TRBV30 and TRBJ1-2, with 8 bases fitting TRBD1. CDR3: CAWSLGRGRRHYGYTF. The CDR3 DNA sequence: TGTGCCTGGAGCTTGGGCAGGGGGCGTCGCCACTATGGCTACACCTTC.